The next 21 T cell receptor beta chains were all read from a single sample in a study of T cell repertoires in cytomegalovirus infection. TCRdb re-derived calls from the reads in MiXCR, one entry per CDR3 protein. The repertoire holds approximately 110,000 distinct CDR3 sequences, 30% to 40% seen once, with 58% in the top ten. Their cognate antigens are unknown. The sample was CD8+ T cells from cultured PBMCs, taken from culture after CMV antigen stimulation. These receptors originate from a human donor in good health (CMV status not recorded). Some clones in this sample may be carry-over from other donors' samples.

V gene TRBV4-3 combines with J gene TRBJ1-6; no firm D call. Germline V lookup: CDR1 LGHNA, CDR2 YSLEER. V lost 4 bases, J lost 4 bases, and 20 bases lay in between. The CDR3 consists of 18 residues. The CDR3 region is CASSLTQMVAAYNSPLHF. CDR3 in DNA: TGCGCCAGCAGCCTCACCCAGATGGTGGCAGCGTATAATTCACCCCTCCACTTT.

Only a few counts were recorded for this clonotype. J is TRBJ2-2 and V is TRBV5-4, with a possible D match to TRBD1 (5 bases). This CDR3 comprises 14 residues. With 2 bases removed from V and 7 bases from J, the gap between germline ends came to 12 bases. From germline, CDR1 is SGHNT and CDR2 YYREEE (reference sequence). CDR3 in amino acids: CASSFSGQGGELFF. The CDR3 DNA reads TGTGCCAGCAGCTTCTCCGGACAAGGCGGGGAGCTGTTTTTT.

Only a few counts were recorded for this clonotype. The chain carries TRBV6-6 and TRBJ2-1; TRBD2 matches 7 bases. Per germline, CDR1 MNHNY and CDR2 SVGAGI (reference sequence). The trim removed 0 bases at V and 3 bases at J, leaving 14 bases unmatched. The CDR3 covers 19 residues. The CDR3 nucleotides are TGTGCCAGCAGTTACTCGATATCACCCAGCGGGAAATACTACAATGAGCAGTTCTTC. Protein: CASSYSISPSGKYYNEQFF.

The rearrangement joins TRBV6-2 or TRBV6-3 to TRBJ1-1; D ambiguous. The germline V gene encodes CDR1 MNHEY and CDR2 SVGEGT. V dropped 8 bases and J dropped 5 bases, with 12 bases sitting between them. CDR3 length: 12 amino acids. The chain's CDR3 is CASGLLGTEAFF. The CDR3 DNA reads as TGTGCCAGCGGTCTGCTAGGGACTGAAGCTTTCTTT.

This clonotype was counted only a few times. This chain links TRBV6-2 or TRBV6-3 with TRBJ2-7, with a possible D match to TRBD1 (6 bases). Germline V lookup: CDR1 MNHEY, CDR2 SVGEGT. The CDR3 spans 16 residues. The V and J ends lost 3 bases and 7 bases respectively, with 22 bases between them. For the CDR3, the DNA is TGTGCCAGCAGTTATTCGTCTTCGGGCAGGGGTTGGGAGCAGTACTTC. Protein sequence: CASSYSSSGRGWEQYF.

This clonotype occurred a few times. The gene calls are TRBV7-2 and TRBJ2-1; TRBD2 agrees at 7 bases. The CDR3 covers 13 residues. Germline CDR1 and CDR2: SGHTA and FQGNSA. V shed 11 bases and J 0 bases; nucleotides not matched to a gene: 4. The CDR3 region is CAGGESSYNEQFF. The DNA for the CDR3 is TGTGCCGGGGGGGAGAGCTCCTACAATGAGCAGTTCTTC.

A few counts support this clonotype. DNA of the CDR3: TGTGCCAGCAGTGATGGGCTCAGGGGGCCGGCAGAGCAGTTCTTC. This gives the protein CASSDGLRGPAEQFF. The chain couples TRBV2 to TRBJ2-1; 8 nucleotides align to TRBD1. The germline gives CDR1 SNHLY, CDR2 FYNNEI. The trim removed 3 bases at V and 10 bases at J, leaving 11 bases unmatched. This CDR3 comprises 15 residues.

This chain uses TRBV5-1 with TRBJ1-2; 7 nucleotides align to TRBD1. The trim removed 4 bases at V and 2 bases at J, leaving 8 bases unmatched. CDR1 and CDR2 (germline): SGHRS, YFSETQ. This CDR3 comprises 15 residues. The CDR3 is CASSPWTGSNYGYTF. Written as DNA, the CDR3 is TGCGCCAGCAGCCCCTGGACAGGTTCGAACTATGGCTACACCTTC.

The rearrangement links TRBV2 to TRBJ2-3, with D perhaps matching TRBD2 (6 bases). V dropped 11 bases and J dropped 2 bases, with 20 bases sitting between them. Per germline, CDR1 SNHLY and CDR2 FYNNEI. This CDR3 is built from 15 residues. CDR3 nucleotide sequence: TGTGCCTCGTGGAACGGGGGAAGACCCACAGATACGCAGTATTTT. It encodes CASWNGGRPTDTQYF.

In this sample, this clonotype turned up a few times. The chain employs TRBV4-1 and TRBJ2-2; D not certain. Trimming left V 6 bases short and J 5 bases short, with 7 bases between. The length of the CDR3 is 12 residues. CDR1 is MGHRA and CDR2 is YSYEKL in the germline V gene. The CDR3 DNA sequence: TGCGCCAGCAGAGTAGGAACCGGGGAGCTGTTTTTT. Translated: CASRVGTGELFF.

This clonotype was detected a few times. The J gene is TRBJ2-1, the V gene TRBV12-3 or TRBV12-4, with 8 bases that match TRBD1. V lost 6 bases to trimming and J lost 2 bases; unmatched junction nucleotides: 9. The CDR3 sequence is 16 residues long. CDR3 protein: CASSSDDRGAYNEQFF. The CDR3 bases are TGTGCCAGCAGCTCAGACGACAGGGGAGCCTACAATGAGCAGTTCTTC.

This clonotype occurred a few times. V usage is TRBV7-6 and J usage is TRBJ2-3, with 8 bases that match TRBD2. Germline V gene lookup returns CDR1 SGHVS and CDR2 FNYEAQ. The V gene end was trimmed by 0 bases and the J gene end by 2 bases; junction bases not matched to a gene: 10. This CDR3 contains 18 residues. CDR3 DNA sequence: TGTGCCAGCAGCTTAGCTGACGGGGTAGCGGGGTTCACAGATACGCAGTATTTT. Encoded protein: CASSLADGVAGFTDTQYF.

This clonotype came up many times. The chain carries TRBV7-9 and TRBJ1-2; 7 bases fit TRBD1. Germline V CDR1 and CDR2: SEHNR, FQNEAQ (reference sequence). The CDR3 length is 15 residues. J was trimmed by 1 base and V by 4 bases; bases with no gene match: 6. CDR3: CASSSGTDYNYGYTF. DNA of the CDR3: TGTGCCAGCAGCTCGGGGACAGATTATAACTATGGCTACACCTTC.

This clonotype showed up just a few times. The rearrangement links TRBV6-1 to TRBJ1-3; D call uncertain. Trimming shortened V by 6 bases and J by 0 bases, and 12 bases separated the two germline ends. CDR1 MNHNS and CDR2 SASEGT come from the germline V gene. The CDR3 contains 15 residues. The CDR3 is CASRLHLRSGNTIYF. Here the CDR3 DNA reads TGTGCCAGCAGGCTCCACCTCCGCTCTGGAAACACCATATATTTT.

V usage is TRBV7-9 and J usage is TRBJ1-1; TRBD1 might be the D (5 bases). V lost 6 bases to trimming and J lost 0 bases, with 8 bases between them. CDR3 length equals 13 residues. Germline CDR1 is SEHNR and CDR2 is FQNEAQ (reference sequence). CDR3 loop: CASRDTMNTEAFF. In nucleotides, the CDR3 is TGTGCCAGCAGGGACACAATGAACACTGAAGCTTTCTTT.

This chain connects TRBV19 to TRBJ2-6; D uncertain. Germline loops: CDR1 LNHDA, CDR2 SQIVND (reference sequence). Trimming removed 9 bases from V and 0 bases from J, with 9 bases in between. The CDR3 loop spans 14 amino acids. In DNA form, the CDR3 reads TGTGCCAGCAACAAGGGCTCTGGGGCCAACGTCCTGACTTTC. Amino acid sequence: CASNKGSGANVLTF.

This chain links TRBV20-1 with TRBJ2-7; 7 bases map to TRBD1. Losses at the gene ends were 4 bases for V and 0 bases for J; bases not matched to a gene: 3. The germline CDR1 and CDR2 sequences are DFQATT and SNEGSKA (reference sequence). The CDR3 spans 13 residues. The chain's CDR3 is CSAKGQYSYEQYF. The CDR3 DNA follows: TGCAGTGCTAAGGGACAGTACTCCTACGAGCAGTACTTC.

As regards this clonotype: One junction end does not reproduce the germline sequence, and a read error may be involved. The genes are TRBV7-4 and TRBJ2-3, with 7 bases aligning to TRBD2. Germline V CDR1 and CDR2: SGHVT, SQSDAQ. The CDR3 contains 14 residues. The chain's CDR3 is CANSRRDYTDTQYF. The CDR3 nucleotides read TGTGCCAACAGCCGCCGGGACTACACAGATACGCAGTATTTT.

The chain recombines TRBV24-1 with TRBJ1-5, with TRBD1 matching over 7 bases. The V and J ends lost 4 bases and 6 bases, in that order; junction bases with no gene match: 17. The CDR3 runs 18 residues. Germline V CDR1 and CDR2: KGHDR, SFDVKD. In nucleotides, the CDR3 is TGTGCCACCAGTGACGGTCGCTGGGGAGGGGGCGCAGGTCAGCCCCAGCATTTT. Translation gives CATSDGRWGGGAGQPQHF.

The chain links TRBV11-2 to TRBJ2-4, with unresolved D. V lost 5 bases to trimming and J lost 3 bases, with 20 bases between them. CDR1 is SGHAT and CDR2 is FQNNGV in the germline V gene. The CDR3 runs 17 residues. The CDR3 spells CASSPPSGDEGKNIQYF. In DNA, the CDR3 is TGTGCCAGCAGCCCCCCCTCGGGTGATGAAGGCAAAAACATTCAGTACTTC.

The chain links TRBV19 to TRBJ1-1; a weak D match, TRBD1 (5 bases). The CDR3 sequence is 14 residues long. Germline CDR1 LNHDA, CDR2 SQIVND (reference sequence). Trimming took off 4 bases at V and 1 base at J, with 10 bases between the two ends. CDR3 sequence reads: CASSTGRENTEAFF. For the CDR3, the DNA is TGTGCCAGTAGTACGGGACGGGAGAACACTGAAGCTTTCTTT.